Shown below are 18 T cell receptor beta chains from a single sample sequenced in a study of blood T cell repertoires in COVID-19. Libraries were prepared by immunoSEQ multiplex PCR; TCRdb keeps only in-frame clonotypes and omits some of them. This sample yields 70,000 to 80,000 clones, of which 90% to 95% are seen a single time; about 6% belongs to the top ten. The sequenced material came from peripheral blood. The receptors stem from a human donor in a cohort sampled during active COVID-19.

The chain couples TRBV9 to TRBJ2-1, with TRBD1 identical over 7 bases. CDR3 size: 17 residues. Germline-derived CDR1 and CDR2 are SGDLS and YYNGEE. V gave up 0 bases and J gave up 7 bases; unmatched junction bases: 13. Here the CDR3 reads CASSVGGQAGGGNEQFF. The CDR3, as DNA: TGTGCCAGCAGCGTAGGAGGACAGGCAGGTGGTGGGAATGAGCAGTTCTTC.

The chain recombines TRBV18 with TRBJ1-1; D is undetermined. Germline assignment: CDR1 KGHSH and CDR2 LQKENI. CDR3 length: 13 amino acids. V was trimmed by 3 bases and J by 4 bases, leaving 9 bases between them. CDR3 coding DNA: TGTGCCAGCTCACCCCGGAGCGGCACTGAAGCTTTCTTT. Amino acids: CASSPRSGTEAFF.

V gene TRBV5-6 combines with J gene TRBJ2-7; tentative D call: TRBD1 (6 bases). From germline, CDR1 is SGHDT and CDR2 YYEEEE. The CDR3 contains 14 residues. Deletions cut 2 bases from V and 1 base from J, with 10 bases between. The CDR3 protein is CASSFIGGSYEQYF. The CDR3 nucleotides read TGTGCCAGCAGCTTCATAGGGGGATCCTACGAGCAGTACTTC.

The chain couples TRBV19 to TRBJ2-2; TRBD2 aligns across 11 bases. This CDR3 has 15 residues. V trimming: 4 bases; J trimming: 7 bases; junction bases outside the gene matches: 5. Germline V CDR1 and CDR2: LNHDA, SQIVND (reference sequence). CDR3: CASSTTSGGNGELFF. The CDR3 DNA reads TGTGCCAGTAGTACCACTAGCGGGGGAAACGGGGAGCTGTTTTTT.

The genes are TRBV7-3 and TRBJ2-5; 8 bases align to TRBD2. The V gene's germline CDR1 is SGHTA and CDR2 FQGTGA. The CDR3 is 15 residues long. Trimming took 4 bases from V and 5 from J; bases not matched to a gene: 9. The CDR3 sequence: CASSSSGGARETQYF. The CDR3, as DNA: TGTGCCAGCAGCTCTTCGGGAGGGGCAAGGGAGACCCAGTACTTC. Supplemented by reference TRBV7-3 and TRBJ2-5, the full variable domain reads GAGVSQTPSNKVTEKGKYVELRCDPISGHTALYWYRQSLGQGPEFLIYFQGTGAADDSGLPNDRFFAVRPEGSVSTLKIQRTERGDSAVYLCASSSSGGARETQYFGPGTRLLVL.

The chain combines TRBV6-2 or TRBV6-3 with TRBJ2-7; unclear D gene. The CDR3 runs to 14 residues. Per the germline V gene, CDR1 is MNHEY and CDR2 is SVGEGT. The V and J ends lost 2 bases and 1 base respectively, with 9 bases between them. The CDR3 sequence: CASSYGRQSYEQYF. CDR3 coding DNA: TGTGCCAGCAGTTACGGTCGTCAGTCCTACGAGCAGTACTTC.

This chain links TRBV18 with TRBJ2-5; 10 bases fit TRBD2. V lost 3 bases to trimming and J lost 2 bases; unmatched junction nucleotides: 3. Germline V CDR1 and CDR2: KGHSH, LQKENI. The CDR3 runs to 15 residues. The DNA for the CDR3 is TGTGCCAGCTCACCGTTTAGCGGGGGGCAAGAGACCCAGTACTTC. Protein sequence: CASSPFSGGQETQYF.

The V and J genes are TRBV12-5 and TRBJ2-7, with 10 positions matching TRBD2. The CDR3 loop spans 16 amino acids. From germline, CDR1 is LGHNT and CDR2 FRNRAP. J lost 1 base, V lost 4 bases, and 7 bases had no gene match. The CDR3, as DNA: TGTGCTAGTGGTTCCCTAGCGGGGGCCGTTTCCTACGAGCAGTACTTC. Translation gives CASGSLAGAVSYEQYF.

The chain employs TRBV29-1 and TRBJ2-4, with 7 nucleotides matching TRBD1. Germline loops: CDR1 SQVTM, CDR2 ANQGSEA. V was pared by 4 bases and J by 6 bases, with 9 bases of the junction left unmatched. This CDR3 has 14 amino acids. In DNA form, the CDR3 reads TGCAGCGTTGGCCTACAGGGGTTGGGAAACATTCAGTACTTC. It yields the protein CSVGLQGLGNIQYF.

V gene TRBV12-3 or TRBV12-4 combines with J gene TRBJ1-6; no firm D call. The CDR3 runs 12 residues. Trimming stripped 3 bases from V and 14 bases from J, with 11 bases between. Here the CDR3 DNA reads TGTGCCAGCAGTTTTGGGTCCGAGGCCCTCCACTTT. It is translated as CASSFGSEALHF.

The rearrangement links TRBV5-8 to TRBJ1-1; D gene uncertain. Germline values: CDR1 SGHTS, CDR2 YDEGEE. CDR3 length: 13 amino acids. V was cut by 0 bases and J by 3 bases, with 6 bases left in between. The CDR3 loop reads CASSLGEDTEAFF. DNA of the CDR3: TGTGCCAGCAGCTTGGGAGAGGACACTGAAGCTTTCTTT.

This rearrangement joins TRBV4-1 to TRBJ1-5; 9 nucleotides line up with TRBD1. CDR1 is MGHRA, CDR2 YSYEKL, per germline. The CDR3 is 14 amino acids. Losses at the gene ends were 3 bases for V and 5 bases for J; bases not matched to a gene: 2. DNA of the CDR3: TGCGCCAGCAGCCAGGACAGGGGCTATCAGCCCCAGCATTTT. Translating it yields CASSQDRGYQPQHF.

CDR3 protein: CASSVDGASGQGETQYF. Here the CDR3 DNA reads TGTGCCAGCAGCGTAGACGGGGCCTCAGGACAGGGAGAGACCCAGTACTTC. The gene calls are TRBV9 and TRBJ2-5, with TRBD1 matching 8 bases. The V and J ends lost 0 bases and 4 bases, in that order; junction bases with no gene match: 11. The V gene's germline CDR1 is SGDLS and CDR2 YYNGEE. CDR3 length: 17 amino acids. Combining the CDR3 with reference TRBV9 and TRBJ2-5 gives the whole variable domain DSGVTQTPKHLITATGQRVTLRCSPRSGDLSVYWYQQSLDQGLQFLIQYYNGEERAKGNILERFSAQQFPDLHSELNLSSLELGDSALYFCASSVDGASGQGETQYFGPGTRLLVL.

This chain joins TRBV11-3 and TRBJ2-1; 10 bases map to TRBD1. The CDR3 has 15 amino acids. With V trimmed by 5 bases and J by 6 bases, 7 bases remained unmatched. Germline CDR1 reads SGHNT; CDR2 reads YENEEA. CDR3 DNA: TGTGCCAGCAGCGCCGGGACAGGGGCATCCAATGAGCAGTTCTTC. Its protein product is CASSAGTGASNEQFF.

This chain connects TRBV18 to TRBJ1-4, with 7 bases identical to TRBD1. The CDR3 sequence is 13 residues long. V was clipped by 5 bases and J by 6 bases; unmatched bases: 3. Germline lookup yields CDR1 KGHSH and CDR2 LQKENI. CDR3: CASSSTGYEKLFF. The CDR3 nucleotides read TGTGCCAGCTCATCGACAGGGTATGAAAAACTGTTTTTT.

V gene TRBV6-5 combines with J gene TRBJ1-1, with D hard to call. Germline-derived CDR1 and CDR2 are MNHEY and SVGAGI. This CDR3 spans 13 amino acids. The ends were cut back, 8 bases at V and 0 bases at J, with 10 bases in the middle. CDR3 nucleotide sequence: TGTGCCAGCCGGAGGCTGTTGAACACTGAAGCTTTCTTT. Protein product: CASRRLLNTEAFF.

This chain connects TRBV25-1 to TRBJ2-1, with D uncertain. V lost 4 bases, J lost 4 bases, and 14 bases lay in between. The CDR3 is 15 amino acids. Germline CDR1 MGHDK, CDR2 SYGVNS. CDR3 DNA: TGTGCCAGCAGTGTACCCGGTCGCTTATACAATGAGCAGTTCTTC. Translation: CASSVPGRLYNEQFF.

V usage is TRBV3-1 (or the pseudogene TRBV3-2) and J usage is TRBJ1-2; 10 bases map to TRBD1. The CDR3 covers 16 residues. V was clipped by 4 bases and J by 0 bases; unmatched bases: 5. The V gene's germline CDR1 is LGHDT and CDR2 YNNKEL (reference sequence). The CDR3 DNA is TGTGCCAGCAGCCCGACAGGGGGCCCTTCTAACTATGGCTACACCTTC. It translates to CASSPTGGPSNYGYTF.